Below, one TCR beta chain is given with its context. This entry comes from a study of beta chain features in type 1 diabetes. TCRB transcripts that were expressed got sequenced, as all of the isolated RNA had been reverse transcribed. Sequencing was performed with immunoSEQ multiplex PCR; in TCRdb, only in-frame clones are kept and a portion is missing. In the table there are 350,000 or so clones, about 19% of which are singletons. There are 12 residues in the CDR3. J lost 8 bases, V lost 2 bases, and 3 bases had no gene match. The germline gives CDR1 GTSNPN, CDR2 SVGIG (reference sequence). The rearrangement links TRBV30 to TRBJ1-1, with 9 bases matching TRBD1. The TCR comes from a woman in her late teens or twenties in good health. Sequenced input: naive CD4+ T cells from blood. The CDR3 sequence is CAWSRGQGEAFF. For the CDR3, the DNA is TGTGCCTGGAGTCGTGGACAGGGGGAAGCTTTCTTT.